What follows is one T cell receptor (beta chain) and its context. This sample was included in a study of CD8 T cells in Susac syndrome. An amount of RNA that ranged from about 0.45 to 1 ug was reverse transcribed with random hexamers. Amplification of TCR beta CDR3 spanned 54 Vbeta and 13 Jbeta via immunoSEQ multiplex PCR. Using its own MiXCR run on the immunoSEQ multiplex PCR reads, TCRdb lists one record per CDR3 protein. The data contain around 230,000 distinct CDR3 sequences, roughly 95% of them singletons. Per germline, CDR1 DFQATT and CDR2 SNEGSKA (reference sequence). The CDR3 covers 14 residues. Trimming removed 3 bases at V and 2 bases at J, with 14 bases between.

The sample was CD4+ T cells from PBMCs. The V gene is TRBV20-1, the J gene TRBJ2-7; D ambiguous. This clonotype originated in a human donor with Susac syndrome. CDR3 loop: CSASEARTPYEQYF. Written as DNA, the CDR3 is TGCAGTGCTAGTGAGGCGAGGACGCCCTACGAGCAGTACTTC.